These T cell receptor beta chains were read from a single sample in a study of identical twins. MiXCR, run by TCRdb on the 5' RACE reads, gives a single entry per CDR3 protein. This sample has 500,000 to 550,000 distinct CDR3 sequences, with around 20% found just once. The same sample was also studied in work on T cells expressing NK-cell markers.

The source material was CD4+ T cells sorted from blood. The receptor set was obtained from a woman between 18 and 29 years old in good health. The CDR3 runs from the conserved cysteine through the conserved F or W. The D gene is left open where the match is weak. Size tells how often a clone was seen (once, few, many) or the class of an expanded clone, and some rows leave it out.

>TRBJ1-1|TRBV12-3/TRBV12-4|few|-
TGTGCCAGCAGTTTAGGGCAGGGGATTGAAGCTTTCTTT
CASSLGQGIEAFF
>TRBJ2-3|TRBV27|once|TRBD1
TGTGCCAGCAGTTCCATGACAGGGCCAGATACGCAGTATTTT
CASSSMTGPDTQYF
>TRBJ2-7|TRBV21-1|-|-
TGTGCCAGCAGCAAAGGTAGACTAGCGCAGACCTACGAGCAGTACTTC
CASSKGRLAQTYEQYF
>TRBJ1-1|TRBV4-2|few|-
TGTGCCAGCAGCCATGATCGGGGAGTGAACACTGAAGCTTTCTTT
CASSHDRGVNTEAFF
>TRBJ2-2|TRBV7-6|once|TRBD1
TGTGCCAGCAGCTTAGAGGGGGCAGGAGACACCGGGGAGCTGTTTTTT
CASSLEGAGDTGELFF
>TRBJ1-2|TRBV12-3/TRBV12-4|-|-
TGTGCCAGCGCCTACAGGGCAGGAGGCTACACCTTC
CASAYRAGGYTF
>TRBJ2-3|TRBV24-1|many|-
TGTGCCACCAGTGACCCGGGGGGCCCCGCCGGGGATACGCAGTATTTT
CATSDPGGPAGDTQYF
>TRBJ1-2|TRBV7-9|-|-
TGTGCCAGCAGCTTAGCCGGTTCCGGGGGCGGATATGGCTACACCTTC
CASSLAGSGGGYGYTF
>TRBJ2-5|TRBV18|few|-
TGTGCCAGCTCACCACCCCCGAGGGACCAAGAGACCCAGTACTTC
CASSPPPRDQETQYF
>TRBJ2-1|TRBV7-6|-|TRBD2
TGTGCCAGCAGTTTTAGCGGGCCCCGATCCTACAATGAGCAGTTCTTC
CASSFSGPRSYNEQFF
>TRBJ2-1|TRBV12-3/TRBV12-4|many|-
TGTGCCAGCAGTTTAGCGGGGGAGCAGTTCTTC
CASSLAGEQFF
>TRBJ2-7|TRBV6-2/TRBV6-3|-|TRBD2
TGTGCCAGCTTGTTAGCGGGAGGGACGTACGAGCAGTACTTC
CASLLAGGTYEQYF
>TRBJ2-1|TRBV15|few|-
TGTGCCACCAGCAGAGATGGCCGAGAGCAGTTCTTC
CATSRDGREQFF
>TRBJ2-6|TRBV15|many|-
TGTGCCACCCGAAGTGTACGGAATGGGGCCAACGTCCTGACTTTC
CATRSVRNGANVLTF
>TRBJ1-6|TRBV11-3|-|-
TGTGCCAGCAGCTTAGAAGGGTACTATAATTCACCCCTCCACTTT
CASSLEGYYNSPLHF
>TRBJ2-7|TRBV18|-|TRBD2
TGTGCCAGCTCAATACTAGCGTCCACCGCTTTGTCCTACGAGCAGTACTTC
CASSILASTALSYEQYF
>TRBJ1-2|TRBV30|-|-
TGTGCCTGGAGTGATAATGAGGGCTACACCTTC
CAWSDNEGYTF
>TRBJ1-5|TRBV5-1|-|-
TGCGCCAGCAGCTTGGGGTCAGGGTCCGGTAATCAGCCCCAGCATTTT
CASSLGSGSGNQPQHF
>TRBJ1-5|TRBV20-1|few|TRBD1
TGCAGTGCTGGCTGGGACAGGGAGACCCAGCATTTT
CSAGWDRETQHF
>TRBJ1-6|TRBV20-1|-|-
TGCAGTGCTAGAGATTGGAGGGACAATTCACCCCTCCACTTT
CSARDWRDNSPLHF
>TRBJ2-2|TRBV7-3|-|-
TGTGCCAGCAGCTCTCTCCGGTCCGGCGGGGAGCTGTTTTTT
CASSSLRSGGELFF
>TRBJ2-7|TRBV10-2|few|TRBD1
TGCGCCAGCAGGTATCACCGGGACAGCTCATCCTACGAGCAGTACTTC
CASRYHRDSSSYEQYF
>TRBJ2-7|TRBV20-1|-|-
TGCAGTGCTAGACAACCCGGGAGCCGCGACGAGCAGTACTTC
CSARQPGSRDEQYF
>TRBJ1-2|TRBV10-3|-|-
TGTGCCATCAGTGGAGGGATCTATGGCTACACCTTC
CAISGGIYGYTF
>TRBJ2-1|TRBV9|few|TRBD2
TGTGCCAGCAGCGTTCAGGGACTAGCGGGGGGGCAGTTCTTC
CASSVQGLAGGQFF
>TRBJ1-1|TRBV12-3/TRBV12-4|-|TRBD1
TGTGCCAGCACCTACAGGGGTAAAACTTTCTTT
CASTYRGKTFF
>TRBJ2-7|TRBV12-3/TRBV12-4|few|TRBD2
TGTGCCAGCAGCTCTAGGATGGCGGGGGGCTTTTACGAGCAGTACTTC
CASSSRMAGGFYEQYF
>TRBJ1-2|TRBV6-2/TRBV6-3|-|-
TGTGCCAGCGGGGTCGGCTATGGCTACACCTTC
CASGVGYGYTF
>TRBJ2-7|TRBV2|-|TRBD2
TGTGCCAGCGCTACTAGCGGGGGGACCTACGAGCAGTACTTC
CASATSGGTYEQYF
>TRBJ1-1|TRBV2|few|TRBD1
TGTGCCAGCAGTGGGGACAGGGGGCTCAACACTGAAGCTTTCTTT
CASSGDRGLNTEAFF
>TRBJ2-6|TRBV6-1|-|-
TGTGCCAGCACTGGGGCCACAATTCTCTCTGGGGCCAACGTCCTGACTTTC
CASTGATILSGANVLTF
>TRBJ2-1|TRBV24-1|-|TRBD2
TGTGCCACCAGCGGGCCGGGAGGGGATGAGCAGTTCTTC
CATSGPGGDEQFF
>TRBJ1-1|TRBV12-3/TRBV12-4|-|TRBD1
TGTGCCAGCAGTTGGCCCGCAGGGGGGAAAGCTTTCTTT
CASSWPAGGKAFF
>TRBJ2-1|TRBV7-9|few|TRBD2
TGTGCCAGCAGCTTAGGGGGACTAGCGGGAAAAGAGCAGTTCTTC
CASSLGGLAGKEQFF
>TRBJ2-7|TRBV6-5|few|TRBD2
TGTGCCAGCAGTTTACACCACGGGACTAAGTTCCACGAGCAGTACTTC
CASSLHHGTKFHEQYF
>TRBJ1-1|TRBV18|few|TRBD1
TGTGCCAGCTCACTACACAGGGGCACTGAAGCTTTCTTT
CASSLHRGTEAFF
>TRBJ1-1|TRBV6-5|-|-
TGTGCCAGCAGTTACTCGGGACTTCGGAACACTGAAGCTTTCTTT
CASSYSGLRNTEAFF
>TRBJ2-3|TRBV4-2|few|-
TGTGCCAGCAGCCAAGTGCTGATCCCTGGGACGCAGTATTTT
CASSQVLIPGTQYF
>TRBJ1-3|TRBV20-1|many|TRBD1
TGCAGTGCTAGGGGACAGGGAGGAAACACCATATATTTT
CSARGQGGNTIYF
>TRBJ2-1|TRBV20-1|-|-
TGCAGTGCGAGGGAGTGGGACAATGAGCAGTTCTTC
CSAREWDNEQFF
>TRBJ2-2|TRBV24-1|-|-
TGTGCCACCAGTGATCCTAGGGAACTCACCGGGGAGCTGTTTTTT
CATSDPRELTGELFF
>TRBJ2-4|TRBV20-1|once|-
TGCAGTGCTGGGGACCAGAAAAACATTCAGTACTTC
CSAGDQKNIQYF
>TRBJ2-1|TRBV4-3|many|-
TGCGCCAGCAGCCAAGGGAACGGCTACAATGAGCAGTTCTTC
CASSQGNGYNEQFF
>TRBJ2-7|TRBV20-1|many|-
TGCAGTGGACTAGAAATCTACGAGCAGTACTTC
CSGLEIYEQYF
>TRBJ2-3|TRBV7-2|-|-
TGTGCCAGCACGACGGGACTCCCTGATACGCAGTATTTT
CASTTGLPDTQYF
>TRBJ2-7|TRBV3-1|-|TRBD1
TGTGCCAGCCGCTCCACTCGACAGGGTCTCGGGGAGCAGTACTTC
CASRSTRQGLGEQYF
>TRBJ2-3|TRBV20-1|-|-
TGCAGTGCTGACCACGGAGATACGCAGTATTTT
CSADHGDTQYF
>TRBJ1-5|TRBV12-3/TRBV12-4|many|-
TGTGCCAGCACCTCGTCCGGTGGGGGGCGCAGCCAGCCCCAGCATTTT
CASTSSGGGRSQPQHF
>TRBJ1-6|TRBV4-3|-|-
TGCGCCAGCAGCCAAGATCCGGGGTGGGGTTCACCCCTCCACTTT
CASSQDPGWGSPLHF
>TRBJ2-3|TRBV29-1|-|TRBD2
TGCAGCGCAGGCACGGGACTAGGCACAGATACGCAGTATTTT
CSAGTGLGTDTQYF
>TRBJ2-7|TRBV7-9|few|-
TGTGCCAGCAGCTTTAATACGAACGAGCAGTACTTC
CASSFNTNEQYF
>TRBJ2-1|TRBV6-4|-|-
TGTGCCAGCAGTCGGGACTCCTTCATCCATGAGCAGTTCTTC
CASSRDSFIHEQFF
>TRBJ2-3|TRBV20-1|few|TRBD2
TGCAGTGCAAGTCTAGCGGGACCAGATACGCAGTATTTT
CSASLAGPDTQYF
>TRBJ2-7|TRBV7-2|-|-
TGTGCCAGCAGCTCAACGGTGGGGTTGATGATCGGGCAGTACTTC
CASSSTVGLMIGQYF
>TRBJ2-1|TRBV6-1|-|-
TGTGCCAGCAGTCCCCGAAGGGAGACTAGTGGGAGGTACAATGAGCAGTTCTTC
CASSPRRETSGRYNEQFF
>TRBJ1-1|TRBV5-6|-|-
TGTGCCAGCAGCTACCCGGGACGTAAGAACACTGAAGCTTTCTTT
CASSYPGRKNTEAFF
>TRBJ2-1|TRBV7-9|few|-
TGTGCCAGCAGCTTACCGGGACCACCCCTAAATGAGCAGTTCTTC
CASSLPGPPLNEQFF
>TRBJ2-1|TRBV2|few|TRBD2
TGTGCCAGCACTCGGACTAGCGGGAGTTACAATGAGCAGTTCTTC
CASTRTSGSYNEQFF
>TRBJ2-3|TRBV10-3|few|TRBD1
TGTGCCATCAGCCGGGACAGCCCAGATACGCAGTATTTT
CAISRDSPDTQYF